The clone carrying this T cell receptor beta chain was seen ten or more times. This sample is drawn from a study of patients and donors after allogeneic stem cell transplantation. TCRdb fed the RT-PCR reads into MiXCR, producing one record per CDR3 protein. Of about 230,000 distinct CDR3 sequences listed, over 12% were seen once; the top ten hold around a tenth. The receptor was derived from a human donor who was either an allogeneic HSCT recipient or a stem cell or donor lymphocyte infusion donor (not recorded which). It is not recorded whose cells these are; they may come from a transplant donor. Input material: blood, either unsorted or a sorted T cell fraction (not recorded which).

The CDR3 reads CASREDRSNVLTF. The CDR3 bases are TGTGCCAGCAGGGAGGACAGGTCCAACGTCCTGACTTTC. The rearrangement links TRBV2 to TRBJ2-6, with 7 bases that match TRBD1. This CDR3 spans 13 amino acids. CDR1 and CDR2 from the germline V gene are SNHLY and FYNNEI. The V and J ends lost 6 bases and 8 bases, in that order; junction bases with no gene match: 4.